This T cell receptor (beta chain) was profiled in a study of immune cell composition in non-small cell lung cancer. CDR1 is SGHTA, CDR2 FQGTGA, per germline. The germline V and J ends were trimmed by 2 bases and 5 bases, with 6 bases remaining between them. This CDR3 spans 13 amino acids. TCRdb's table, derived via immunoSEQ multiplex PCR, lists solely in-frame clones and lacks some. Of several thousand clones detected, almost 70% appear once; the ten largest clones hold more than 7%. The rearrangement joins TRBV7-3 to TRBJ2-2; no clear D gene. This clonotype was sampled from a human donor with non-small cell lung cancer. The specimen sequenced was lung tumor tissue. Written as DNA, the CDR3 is TGTGCCAGCAGCTTATACACAACCGGGGAGCTGTTTTTT. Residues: CASSLYTTGELFF.